This TCR beta chain was captured in a study of blood T cell repertoires in COVID-19. At the level of the study: T cells, B-cell-depleted T cells, or PBMCs supplied cDNA or gDNA.

Original handling: Amplification of reference gene primers provided the estimated nucleated cell counts. Here immunoSEQ multiplex PCR was the method, and the copy in TCRdb shows in-frame clones only, minus some. The V and J calls and the clone size are those of that table, but D and trimming were determined from the DNA. The repertoire includes around 380,000 clones, 70% to 90% of them detected once, and 1.3% sits in the top ten. This clone was counted a few times. The CDR3 spans 13 residues. Per germline, CDR1 SGHNT and CDR2 YYREEE (reference sequence). Trimming stripped 0 bases from V and 2 bases from J, with 6 bases between.

This chain connects TRBV5-4 to TRBJ2-7; D call uncertain. This receptor was identified in a man between 25 and 39 years old who had recovered from COVID-19. The sequenced sample consisted of PBMCs or T cells enriched from blood (not recorded which). CDR3 sequence reads: CASSLGPTYEQYF. DNA of the CDR3: TGTGCCAGCAGCTTGGGGCCGACCTACGAGCAGTACTTC.